This TCR beta chain was retrieved from a study of monozygotic twins with cystic fibrosis (dated by TCRdb to the early 2020s). General notes on the study: Barcoded libraries were prepared with approximately 16 PCR cycles from approximately 2.7 micrograms of fragmented DNA. Twins were ranked among 1,060 cohort participants for weight-for-height and FEVPerc (FEV1 disease centile) on the day of blood sampling. Data for three of the twin pairs had been reported earlier in a different context. TCR beta repertoires were compared within and between 16 monozygotic twin pairs with cystic fibrosis so that genetic influence on V and J gene usage could be assessed. The cohort comprised ten female and six male twin pairs aged roughly 2.0 to 40 years, median about 9.4 years, mostly children and adolescents.

As regards this clone: The antigen it binds to is not known. Qualities for individual bases were not recorded, and no much larger clone is one base off.

TCR beta CDR3 regions were amplified by multiplex PCR using the immunoSEQ immune profiling system, following the manufacturer's instructions. Sequencing was performed on an Illumina NextSeq system. As for how the authors treated the data: Sequence data were processed on the immunoSEQ Analyzer platform, and clonality was calculated as the square root of Simpson's index of productive rearrangements. V and J usage similarity was measured by Jensen-Shannon distance, and CDR3 generation probabilities were computed with OLGA. The immuneACCESS database (August 2020) and VDJdb (December 2020) were searched for shared CDR3 sequences. This is the immuneACCESS table as TCRdb keeps it, with only in-frame sequences that have V and J called. A part of the clones is gone; compared with another copy, unresolved V genes explain less than half, and the rest is unexplained. The D gene and trimming were derived from the DNA, and the V and J assignments and clone size from that table. This sample is represented by 30,000 or so clones; 66% of them were singletons. The top ten clones comprise approximately 0.8% of the sample.

The investigation overall reported the following: The greatest similarity to the co-twin was observed for V gene usage in 13 of 16 pairs and for J usage in 8 of 16 pairs, which suggested genetic constraints. The cohort was small, and the number of shared CDR3s showed no association with age, concordance or disease severity. Simpson clonality tended to be low (median approximately 0.0095), which suggests a naive-dominated repertoire, although clonality was higher in the most severely affected patients. Monozygotic CF twin pairs shared significantly more nucleotide-identical clonotypes within each pair than unrelated CF individuals shared with one another (P = 0.000026, Mann-Whitney).

The germline V gene (reference sequence) supplies CDR1 SEHNR and CDR2 FQNEAQ. V trim: 4 bases; J trim: 6 bases; unmatched bases: 15. The CDR3 contains 17 residues, cysteine and phenylalanine counted. Only the CDR3 DNA stays, 51 bases, in frame from base 1. The twin pairs came from the European Cystic Fibrosis Twin and Sibling Study Cohort, a cohort that recruited patients from roughly 160 CF clinics across 14 European countries. Zygosity and CFTR genotype were confirmed in-house, and zygosity was tested by multiplex PCR of nine short tandem repeat loci. Peripheral blood was sampled from each twin, with clinical parameters recorded on the day of blood sampling. Genomic DNA was isolated from peripheral blood cells with phenol/chloroform and kept in TE buffer at 4 degrees C.

This TCR was recovered from a girl aged 5 to 17 with cystic fibrosis. The chain links TRBV7-9 with TRBJ2-7; 10 central bases correspond to TRBD1. Sequenced material: blood. Here is the DNA: TGTGCCAGCAGCTCAAGGGATCAGGACAGGGGGTTCGGCGAGCAGTACTTC. Its protein is CASSSRDQDRGFGEQYF.